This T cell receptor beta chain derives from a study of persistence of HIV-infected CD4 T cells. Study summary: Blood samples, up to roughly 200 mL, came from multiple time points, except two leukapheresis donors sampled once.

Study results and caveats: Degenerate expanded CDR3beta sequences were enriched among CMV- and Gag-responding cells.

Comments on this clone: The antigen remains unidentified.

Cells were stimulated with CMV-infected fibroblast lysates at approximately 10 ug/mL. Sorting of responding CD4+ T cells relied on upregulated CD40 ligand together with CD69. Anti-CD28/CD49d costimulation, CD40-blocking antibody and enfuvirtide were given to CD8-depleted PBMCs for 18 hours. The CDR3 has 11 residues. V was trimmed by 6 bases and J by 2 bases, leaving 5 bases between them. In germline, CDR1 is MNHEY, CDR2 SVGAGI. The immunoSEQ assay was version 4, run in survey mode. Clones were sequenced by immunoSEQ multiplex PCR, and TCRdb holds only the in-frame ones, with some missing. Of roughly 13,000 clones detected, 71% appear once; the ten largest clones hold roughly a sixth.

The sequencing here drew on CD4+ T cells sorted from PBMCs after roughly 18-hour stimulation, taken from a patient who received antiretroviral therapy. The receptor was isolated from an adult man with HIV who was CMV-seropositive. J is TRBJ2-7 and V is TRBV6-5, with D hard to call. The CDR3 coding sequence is TGTGCCAGCAGGAAAGCCTACGAGCAGTACTTC. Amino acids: CASRKAYEQYF.